The 3 T cell receptor beta chains reported below all come from one sample, sequenced in a study of CD8+ T cells in alopecia areata. As part of sample collection, lesional scalp punch biopsies and peripheral blood were taken from alopecia areata patients. Extracted RNA was reverse transcribed, and the resulting cDNA served as sequencing template. The table came from immunoSEQ multiplex PCR; TCRdb's copy has only in-frame clones and leaves some out. Altogether 9,000 to 13,000 clones are present, 59% being singletons, with the ten largest covering around 8.5%. This specimen consisted of skin, obtained at week 0. The receptors shown here come from a human donor with alopecia areata.

This rearrangement joins TRBV7-9 to TRBJ2-3, with D unclear. The CDR3 contains 11 residues. The germline CDR1 and CDR2 sequences are SEHNR and FQNEAQ (reference sequence). The V and J ends lost 6 bases and 2 bases respectively, with 3 bases between them. The CDR3 DNA reads as TGTGCCAGCAGGGCCACAGATACGCAGTATTTT. It codes for CASRATDTQYF.

The CDR3 bases are TGCAGCGTGCTCCAGTTGGACAGGGTATCCTACGAGCAGTACTTC. Its protein is CSVLQLDRVSYEQYF. The chain uses TRBV29-1 and TRBJ2-7, with 8 positions matching TRBD1. This CDR3 has 15 residues. Per the germline V gene, CDR1 is SQVTM and CDR2 is ANQGSEA. V gave up 6 bases and J gave up 1 base; unmatched junction bases: 11.

The chain combines TRBV5-1 with TRBJ2-1; 7 bases line up with TRBD2. This CDR3 is built from 16 residues. Germline CDR1 reads SGHRS; CDR2 reads YFSETQ. V shed 7 bases, J shed 2 bases, and the junction held 12 bases outside the gene matches. The CDR3 is CASVRDGGGTYNEQFF. The CDR3 coding sequence is TGCGCCAGCGTCCGGGATGGCGGGGGAACCTACAATGAGCAGTTCTTC.